This T cell receptor beta chain came from a study of T cell changes during pregnancy in multiple sclerosis (dated by TCRdb to between 2018 and 2021). Notes on the research overall: In women with multiple sclerosis, the researchers looked at how the T cell repertoire shifted as pregnancy progressed.

V sheds 5 bases and J sheds 4 bases, leaving 17 bases between their ends. The germline V gene encodes CDR1 MDHEN and CDR2 SYDVKM. The CDR3 goes from the cysteine to the phenylalanine over 15 residues. The sequence is cut down to CDR3 DNA, 45 bases in frame from base 1. Concerning this clone itself: This receptor's antigen is unknown. No base quality values were provided; no much bigger clone lies one nucleotide off.

The library was obtained by the immunoSEQ multiplex PCR assay. In its TCRdb copy, this immuneACCESS table keeps in-frame sequences only and misses some clones. Where compared with another copy, unresolved V genes explain less than half of these, and the others have no known cause. In this sample the table shows 54,000 or so clones, around 95% of which occur a single time. In total, the top ten clones hold 0.36% of the sample. The V gene is TRBV28 and the J gene is TRBJ1-2, with an unclear D gene assignment. The TCR originated in a female donor with multiple sclerosis, enrolled in a pregnancy study. Here the sequenced sample was CD4+ T cells from peripheral blood mononuclear cells, taken before pregnancy. The DNA sequence reads TGTGCCAGCAGTGCCGTCACGACTTCTTTCTATGGCTACACCTTC. It translates as CASSAVTTSFYGYTF.